These 12 T cell receptor beta chains were sequenced from one sample in a study of blood T cell repertoires in COVID-19. Assay used: immunoSEQ multiplex PCR; TCRdb lists only in-frame clones, some missing. Among roughly 140,000 clones, roughly 90% were seen once, and the ten largest hold 0.95% to 1.5%. Input material: PBMCs or T cells enriched from blood (not recorded which). These TCRs come from a woman aged 30 to 39 with acute COVID-19.

This chain uses TRBV5-1 with TRBJ2-1; possibly TRBD2 for D (6 bases). V lost 4 bases and J lost 8, with 19 bases in between. Germline CDR1 and CDR2: SGHRS and YFSETQ. CDR3 size: 15 residues. This CDR3 is CASSPGSWVIDEQFF. CDR3 nucleotide sequence: TGCGCCAGCAGCCCCGGGAGTTGGGTTATCGATGAGCAGTTCTTC.

V gene TRBV28 combines with J gene TRBJ2-7; 9 bases map to TRBD1. The V segment lost 4 bases and the J segment 6 bases; nucleotides outside the gene matches: 7. CDR1 is MDHEN, CDR2 SYDVKM, per germline. This CDR3 spans 14 amino acids. Here the CDR3 DNA reads TGTGCCAGCAGTTCAGGATGGGACAGGGCCGAGCAGTACTTC. Translated, it gives CASSSGWDRAEQYF. The variable domain in full, completed from reference TRBV28 and TRBJ2-7, reads DVKVTQSSRYLVKRTGEKVFLECVQDMDHENMFWYRQDPGLGLRLIYFSYDVKMKEKGDIPEGYSVSREKKERFSLILESASTNQTSMYLCASSSGWDRAEQYFGPGTRLTVT.

V usage is TRBV24-1 and J usage is TRBJ2-1; a possible D gene is TRBD1 (5 bases). Trimming took 1 base from V and 4 from J, leaving 13 bases between them. This CDR3 contains 16 residues. Germline assignment: CDR1 KGHDR and CDR2 SFDVKD. The CDR3 nucleotides are TGTGCCACCAGTGATTTCTCAGACAGACGATACAATGAGCAGTTCTTC. Its protein is CATSDFSDRRYNEQFF.

This chain joins TRBV4-3 and TRBJ2-3; D may be TRBD2 (6 bases). The germline gives CDR1 LGHNA, CDR2 YSLEER. This CDR3 has 15 amino acids. Trimming removed 0 bases from V and 4 bases from J, with 11 bases in between. This CDR3 is CASSQDPLASDTQYF. CDR3 coding DNA: TGCGCCAGCAGCCAAGATCCCCTAGCGTCAGATACGCAGTATTTT.

The genes are TRBV12-3 or TRBV12-4 and TRBJ1-6; a weak D match, TRBD1 (6 bases). The CDR3 contains 12 residues. V was clipped by 6 bases and J by 10 bases, with 10 bases between them. CDR3 sequence (DNA): TGTGCCAGCAGAAAAGGGGGATCACCCCTCCACTTT. Translated, it gives CASRKGGSPLHF.

This chain connects TRBV6-5 to TRBJ2-1; a possible D gene is TRBD1 (6 bases). Trimming shortened V by 9 bases and J by 4 bases, and 19 bases separated the two germline ends. Germline loops: CDR1 MNHEY, CDR2 SVGAGI. The CDR3 runs 15 residues. Here the CDR3 DNA reads TGTGCCAGTGAATTAAGACAGGCCTTTTACAATGAGCAGTTCTTC. It specifies CASELRQAFYNEQFF.

CDR3 DNA: TGTGCCAGCAGCTTAGTTAACTTCGTCTACTTGCGGAGGTACGAGCAGTACTTC. This encodes CASSLVNFVYLRRYEQYF. The chain links TRBV7-2 to TRBJ2-7, with TRBD2 as a possible D gene (5 bases). The CDR3 consists of 18 residues. Trimming removed 1 base from V and 4 bases from J, with 23 bases in between. Germline CDR1 reads SGHTA; CDR2 reads FQGNSA. Full variable domain (missing parts from reference TRBV7-2 and TRBJ2-7): GAGVSQSPSNKVTEKGKDVELRCDPISGHTALYWYRQSLGQGLEFLIYFQGNSAPDKSGLPSDRFSAERTGGSVSTLTIQRTQQEDSAVYLCASSLVNFVYLRRYEQYFGPGTRLTVT.

This clone came up a few times. The CDR3 DNA is TGCGCCAGCAGCACGACAGGGTCCTACAATGAGCAGTTCTTC. Translated, it gives CASSTTGSYNEQFF. The gene calls are TRBV5-1 and TRBJ2-1; 7 bases match TRBD1. Germline-derived CDR1 and CDR2 are SGHRS and YFSETQ. With 4 bases clipped from V and 1 base from J, the junction kept 2 bases outside the gene matches. The CDR3 is 14 residues long.

The V call is TRBV2, the J call TRBJ2-3, with D perhaps TRBD2 (5 bases). This CDR3 is 13 amino acids long. The germline V and J ends were trimmed by 4 bases and 6 bases, with 11 bases remaining between them. Germline assignment: CDR1 SNHLY and CDR2 FYNNEI. The CDR3 region has the DNA TGTGCCAGCAGTGCGGGAATTTCGGATACGCAGTATTTT. It is translated as CASSAGISDTQYF.

The chain uses TRBV7-3 and TRBJ2-5; 8 bases are a match to TRBD2. The CDR3 is made up of 15 amino acids. V was pared by 1 base and J by 4 bases, with 5 bases of the junction left unmatched. Germline V CDR1 and CDR2: SGHTA, FQGTGA. The DNA of the CDR3 is TGTGCCAGCAGCTTAAGTCCTAGCGGGCCAGAGACCCAGTACTTC. Translating it yields CASSLSPSGPETQYF.

V usage is TRBV29-1 and J usage is TRBJ2-1; tentative D call: TRBD2 (5 bases). The V end lost 8 bases, the J end lost 8 bases, and 13 bases lay between the germline ends. Looked up from germline, CDR1 is SQVTM and CDR2 is ANQGSEA. CDR3 length: 11 amino acids. The CDR3 here is CSTGLLDEQFF. CDR3 bases: TGCAGCACCGGACTCTTGGATGAGCAGTTCTTC.

The V gene is TRBV28, the J gene TRBJ2-1; TRBD2 aligns across 7 bases. CDR3 length: 17 residues. From germline, CDR1 is MDHEN and CDR2 SYDVKM. The junction had 19 bases not matched to a gene; V was cut back by 7 bases and J by 7 bases. CDR3 in DNA: TGTGCCAGCACCGGGGTTTTGAGTGGGAGGGCCATAAATGAGCAGTTCTTC. Protein: CASTGVLSGRAINEQFF.